Below, one TCR beta chain is given with its context. Its cognate antigen is unknown. This specimen belongs to a study of PD-1 blockade in classical Hodgkin lymphoma. This table comes from immunoSEQ multiplex PCR, and its TCRdb copy is limited to in-frame clones, with some not included. Among approximately 79,000 clones listed, around 90% were seen once. Every single patient, without exception, relapsed after autologous stem cell transplantation, and brentuximab vedotin exposure varied. Study results and limitations: Unlike CD8+ TCR diversity, which did not rise significantly by C4D1, CD4+ TCR diversity did. The baseline diversity of complete responders showed similarity to that of newly diagnosed patients. No one has yet defined what causes the repertoire differences, which may be disease activity or prior therapy. At baseline, newly diagnosed patients reportedly showed less TCR diversity than healthy donors.

Losses at the gene ends were 4 bases for V and 8 bases for J; bases not matched to a gene: 14. The CDR3 runs to 17 residues. Germline CDR1 MGHRA, CDR2 YSYEKL. The V and J genes are TRBV4-1 and TRBJ2-1, with 10 bases identical to TRBD2. The sequencing used peripheral blood mononuclear cells (PBMCs), collected before the second cycle of nivolumab. This receptor was obtained from a human donor with classical Hodgkin lymphoma. The CDR3, as DNA: TGCGCCAGCAGCCGCCAAGTCCGGGGGAGCGGGAGGGATGAGCAGTTCTTC. Translation gives CASSRQVRGSGRDEQFF.